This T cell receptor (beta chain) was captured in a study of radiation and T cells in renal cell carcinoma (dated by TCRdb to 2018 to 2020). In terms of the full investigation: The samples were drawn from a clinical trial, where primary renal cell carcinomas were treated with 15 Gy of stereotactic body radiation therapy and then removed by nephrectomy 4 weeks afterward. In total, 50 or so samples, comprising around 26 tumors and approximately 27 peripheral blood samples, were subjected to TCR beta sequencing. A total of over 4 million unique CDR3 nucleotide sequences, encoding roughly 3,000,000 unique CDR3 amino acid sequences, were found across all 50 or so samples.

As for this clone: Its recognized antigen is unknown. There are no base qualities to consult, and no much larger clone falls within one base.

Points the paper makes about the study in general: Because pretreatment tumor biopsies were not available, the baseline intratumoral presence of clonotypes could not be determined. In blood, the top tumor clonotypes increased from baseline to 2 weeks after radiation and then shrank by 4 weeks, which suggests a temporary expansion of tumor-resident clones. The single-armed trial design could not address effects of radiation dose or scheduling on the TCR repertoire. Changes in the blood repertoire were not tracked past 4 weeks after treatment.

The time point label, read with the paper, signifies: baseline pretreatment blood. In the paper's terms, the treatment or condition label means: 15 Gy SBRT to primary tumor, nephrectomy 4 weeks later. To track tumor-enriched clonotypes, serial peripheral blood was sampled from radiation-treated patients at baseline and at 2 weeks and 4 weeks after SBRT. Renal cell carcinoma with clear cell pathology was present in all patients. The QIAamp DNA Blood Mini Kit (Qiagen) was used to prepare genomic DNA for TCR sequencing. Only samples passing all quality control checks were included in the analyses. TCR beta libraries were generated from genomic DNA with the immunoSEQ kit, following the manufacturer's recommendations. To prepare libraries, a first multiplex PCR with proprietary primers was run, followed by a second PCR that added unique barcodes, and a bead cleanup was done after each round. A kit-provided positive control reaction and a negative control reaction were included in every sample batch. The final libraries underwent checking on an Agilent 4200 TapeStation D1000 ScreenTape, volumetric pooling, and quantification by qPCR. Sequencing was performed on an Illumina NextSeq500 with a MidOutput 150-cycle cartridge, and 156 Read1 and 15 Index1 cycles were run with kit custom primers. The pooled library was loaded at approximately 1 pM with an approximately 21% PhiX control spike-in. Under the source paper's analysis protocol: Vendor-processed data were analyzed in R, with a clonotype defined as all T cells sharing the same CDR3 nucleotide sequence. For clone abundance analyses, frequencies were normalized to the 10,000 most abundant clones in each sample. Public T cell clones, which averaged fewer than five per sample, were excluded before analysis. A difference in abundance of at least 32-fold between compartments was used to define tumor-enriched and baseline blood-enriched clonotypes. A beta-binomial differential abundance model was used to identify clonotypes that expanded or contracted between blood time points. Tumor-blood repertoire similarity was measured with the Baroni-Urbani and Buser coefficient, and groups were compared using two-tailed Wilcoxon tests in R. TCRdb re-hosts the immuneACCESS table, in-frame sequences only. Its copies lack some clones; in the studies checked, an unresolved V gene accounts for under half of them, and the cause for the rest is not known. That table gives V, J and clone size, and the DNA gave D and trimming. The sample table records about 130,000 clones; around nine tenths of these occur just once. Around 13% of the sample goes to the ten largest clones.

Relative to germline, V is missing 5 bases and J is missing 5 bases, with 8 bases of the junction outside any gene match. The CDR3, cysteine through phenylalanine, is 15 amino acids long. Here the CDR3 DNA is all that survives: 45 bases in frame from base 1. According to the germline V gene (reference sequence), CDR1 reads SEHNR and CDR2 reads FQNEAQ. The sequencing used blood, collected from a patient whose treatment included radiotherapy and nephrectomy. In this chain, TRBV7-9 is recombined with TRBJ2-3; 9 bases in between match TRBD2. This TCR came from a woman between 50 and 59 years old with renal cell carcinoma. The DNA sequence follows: TGTGCCAGCAGCCTTAGCGGGGGACGGGGAGATACGCAGTATTTT. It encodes CASSLSGGRGDTQYF.